Included here is one TCR beta chain sequence, with context. Its antigen remains unknown. Use of 60 Vbeta and 13 Jbeta primers characterized the PCR. Produced via immunoSEQ multiplex PCR; TCRdb's table is partial and in-frame only. The sample lists more than 30,000 clones; just under 75% were seen once. These data originate in a study of cytomegalovirus exposure and HLA in healthy donors. Notes on the study in general: In all likelihood, a cluster of highly shared sequence variants was a sequencing artifact. Testing in vitro showed a few CMV-associated chains specific for CMV antigens. Later analysis indicated greater clonal expansion among HLA-associated TCR beta chains than among equally common other chains. There were about 160 TCR beta chains listed as cytomegalovirus-associated.

Germline-derived CDR1 and CDR2 are SGHTS and YDEGEE. The CDR3 has 12 residues. Trimming removed 5 bases from V and 8 bases from J, with 10 bases in between. The origin of this receptor is a young man in good health and CMV-seronegative. Sequencing was performed on PBMCs. This chain joins TRBV5-8 and TRBJ1-4; the D is unclear. The CDR3 reads CASSRRGEKLFF. The CDR3 bases are TGTGCCAGCAGTCGCCGGGGAGAAAAACTGTTTTTT.